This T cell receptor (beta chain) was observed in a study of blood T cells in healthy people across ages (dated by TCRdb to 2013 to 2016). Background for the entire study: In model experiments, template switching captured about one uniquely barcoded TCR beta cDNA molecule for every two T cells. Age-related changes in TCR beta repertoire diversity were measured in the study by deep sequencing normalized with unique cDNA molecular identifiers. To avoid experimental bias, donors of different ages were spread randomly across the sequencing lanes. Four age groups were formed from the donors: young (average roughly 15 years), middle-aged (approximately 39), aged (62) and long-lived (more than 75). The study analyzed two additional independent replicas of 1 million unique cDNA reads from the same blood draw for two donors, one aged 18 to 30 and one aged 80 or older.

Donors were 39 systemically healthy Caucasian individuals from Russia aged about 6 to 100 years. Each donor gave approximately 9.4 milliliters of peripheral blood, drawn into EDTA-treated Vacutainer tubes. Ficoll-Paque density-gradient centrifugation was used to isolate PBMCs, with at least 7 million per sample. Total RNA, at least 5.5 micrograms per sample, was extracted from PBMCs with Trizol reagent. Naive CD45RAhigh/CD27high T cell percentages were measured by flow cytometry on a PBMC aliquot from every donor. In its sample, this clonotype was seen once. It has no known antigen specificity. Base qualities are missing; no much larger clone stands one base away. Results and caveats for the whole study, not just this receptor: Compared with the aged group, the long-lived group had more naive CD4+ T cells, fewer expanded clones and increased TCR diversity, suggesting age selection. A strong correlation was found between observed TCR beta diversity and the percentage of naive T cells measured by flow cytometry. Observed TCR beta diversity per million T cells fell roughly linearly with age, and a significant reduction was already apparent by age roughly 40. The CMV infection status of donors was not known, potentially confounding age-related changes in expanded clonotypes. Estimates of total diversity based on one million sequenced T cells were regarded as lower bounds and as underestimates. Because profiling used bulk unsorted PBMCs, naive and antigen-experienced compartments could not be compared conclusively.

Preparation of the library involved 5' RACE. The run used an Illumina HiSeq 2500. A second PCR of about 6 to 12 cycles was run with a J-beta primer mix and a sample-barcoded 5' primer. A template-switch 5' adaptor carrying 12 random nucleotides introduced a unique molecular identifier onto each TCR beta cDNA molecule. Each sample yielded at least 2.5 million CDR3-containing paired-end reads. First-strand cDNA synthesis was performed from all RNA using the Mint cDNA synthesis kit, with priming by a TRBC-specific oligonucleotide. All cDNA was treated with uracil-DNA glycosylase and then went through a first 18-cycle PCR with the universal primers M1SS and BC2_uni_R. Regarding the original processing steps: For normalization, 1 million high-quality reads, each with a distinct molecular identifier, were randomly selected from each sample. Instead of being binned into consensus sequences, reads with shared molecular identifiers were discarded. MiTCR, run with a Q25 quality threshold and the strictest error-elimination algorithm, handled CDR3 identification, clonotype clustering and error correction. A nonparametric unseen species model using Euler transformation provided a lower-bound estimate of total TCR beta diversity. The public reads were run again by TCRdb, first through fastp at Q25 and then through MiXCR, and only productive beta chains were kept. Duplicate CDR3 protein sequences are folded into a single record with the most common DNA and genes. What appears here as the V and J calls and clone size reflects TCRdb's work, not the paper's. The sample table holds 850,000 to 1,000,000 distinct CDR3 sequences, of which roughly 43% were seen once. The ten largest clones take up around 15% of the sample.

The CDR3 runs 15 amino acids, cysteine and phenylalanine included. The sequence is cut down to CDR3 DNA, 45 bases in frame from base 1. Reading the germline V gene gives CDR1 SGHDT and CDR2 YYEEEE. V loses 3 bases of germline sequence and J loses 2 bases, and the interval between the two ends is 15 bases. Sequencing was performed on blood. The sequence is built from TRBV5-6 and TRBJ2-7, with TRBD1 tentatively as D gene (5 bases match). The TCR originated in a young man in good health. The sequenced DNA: TGTGCCAGCAGCTCTGTGGCACAGGAGACCTACGAGCAGTACTTC. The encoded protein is CASSSVAQETYEQYF.